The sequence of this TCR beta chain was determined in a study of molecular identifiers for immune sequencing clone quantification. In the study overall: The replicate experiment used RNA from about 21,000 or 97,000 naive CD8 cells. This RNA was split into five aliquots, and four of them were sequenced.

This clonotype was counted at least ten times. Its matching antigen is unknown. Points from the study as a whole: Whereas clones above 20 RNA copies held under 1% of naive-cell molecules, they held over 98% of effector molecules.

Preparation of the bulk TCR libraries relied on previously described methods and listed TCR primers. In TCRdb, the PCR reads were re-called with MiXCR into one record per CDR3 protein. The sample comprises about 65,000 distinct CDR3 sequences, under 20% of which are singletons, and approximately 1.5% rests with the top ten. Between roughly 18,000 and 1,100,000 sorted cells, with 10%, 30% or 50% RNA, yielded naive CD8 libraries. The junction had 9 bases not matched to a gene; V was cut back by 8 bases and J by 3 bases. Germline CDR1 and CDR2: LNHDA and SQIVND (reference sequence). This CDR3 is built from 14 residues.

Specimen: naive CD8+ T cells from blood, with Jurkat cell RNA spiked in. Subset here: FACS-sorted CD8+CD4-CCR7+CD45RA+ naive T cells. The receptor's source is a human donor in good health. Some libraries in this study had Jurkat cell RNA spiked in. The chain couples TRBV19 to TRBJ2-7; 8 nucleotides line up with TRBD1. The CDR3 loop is CASASRTGIYEQYF. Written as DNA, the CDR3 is TGTGCCAGTGCCTCTAGGACAGGGATCTACGAGCAGTACTTC.